This TCR beta chain was found in a study of control samples from healthy donors and cancer patients. Sequencing used immunoSEQ multiplex PCR; TCRdb keeps in-frame clones, though not all of them. This table holds approximately 160,000 clones, 92% found once. Germline CDR1 MNHEY, CDR2 SVGAGI. Trimming took 2 bases from V and 5 from J, leaving 14 bases between them. The CDR3 length is 15 residues. The sequenced material came from blood. This chain links TRBV6-5 with TRBJ2-3, with D possibly being TRBD1 (5 bases). The source is a woman in her 30s in good health. CDR3 DNA sequence: TGTGCCAGCAGTTACCGCCAGGGAACACGAGATACGCAGTATTTT. Protein sequence: CASSYRQGTRDTQYF.